The rows below give T cell receptor beta chains drawn from one sample of a study of OX40 agonist ivuxolimab in advanced cancers. Repertoires were generated with immunoSEQ multiplex PCR, while TCRdb's copy carries only in-frame clones and drops some. The sample carries around 150,000 clones, about nine tenths recorded once. The specimen was CD4+ or CD8+ T cells sorted from blood, collected in a trial of the OX40 agonist ivuxolimab. These receptors all come from an adult with an advanced solid tumor such as melanoma, head and neck, liver or kidney cancer. Each CDR3 is given with its conserved first and last residue. A D gene is named only where the DNA matches it firmly. Where a row states a size, it is once, few, many or the class of an expanded clone; other rows omit it.

NA,TRBV6-4,TRBJ1-1,NA,CASSWGRGTEAFF,TGTGCCAGCAGTTGGGGGCGCGGCACTGAAGCTTTCTTT
once,TRBV7-2,TRBJ2-4,TRBD1,CASSLSEGARDIQYF,TGTGCCAGCAGCTTGAGCGAGGGGGCTAGGGACATTCAGTACTTC
NA,TRBV5-8,TRBJ1-1,NA,CASSWETPMGQNTEAFF,TGTGCCAGCAGCTGGGAGACCCCTATGGGGCAGAACACTGAAGCTTTCTTT
NA,TRBV25-1,TRBJ2-3,TRBD2,CASREFSGGITDTQYF,TGTGCCAGCAGAGAGTTTAGCGGGGGAATCACAGATACGCAGTATTTT
NA,TRBV18,TRBJ2-7,NA,CASSPGASTYEQYF,TGTGCCAGCTCACCAGGGGCCTCCACCTACGAGCAGTACTTC
NA,TRBV28,TRBJ2-3,TRBD2,CASSLLPGLAGVGDTQYF,TGTGCCAGCAGTTTATTACCCGGACTAGCGGGAGTCGGAGATACGCAGTATTTT
NA,TRBV7-3,TRBJ2-2,NA,CASSLTGATGELFF,TGTGCCAGCAGCTTAACTGGAGCCACCGGGGAGCTGTTTTTT
NA,TRBV7-9,TRBJ2-1,NA,CASSRASTYNEQFF,TGTGCCAGCAGCCGGGCTAGCACCTACAATGAGCAGTTCTTC
NA,TRBV27,TRBJ2-7,NA,CASSFGAVSYEQYF,TGTGCCAGCAGTTTCGGAGCGGTCTCCTACGAGCAGTACTTC
NA,TRBV30,TRBJ1-5,NA,CAGSGSNQPQHF,TGTGCCGGCTCGGGGTCAAATCAGCCCCAGCATTTT
NA,TRBV6-6,TRBJ2-7,NA,CASSPLYTYEQYF,TGTGCCAGCAGTCCCTTGTACACCTACGAGCAGTACTTC
NA,TRBV4-1,TRBJ2-5,TRBD2,CASSRGLAGGLYQETQYF,TGCGCCAGCAGCCGCGGACTAGCGGGAGGGTTGTACCAAGAGACCCAGTACTTC
NA,TRBV11-1,TRBJ2-2,NA,CASSPDLTNTGELFF,TGTGCCAGCAGCCCGGACTTGACCAACACCGGGGAGCTGTTTTTT
NA,TRBV18,TRBJ2-3,TRBD2,CASSLLAGGPDTQYF,TGTGCCAGCTCATTACTAGCGGGAGGGCCAGATACGCAGTATTTT
NA,TRBV4-1,TRBJ1-5,TRBD1,CASSQEGQGAKDQPQHF,TGCGCCAGCAGCCAAGAAGGGCAGGGGGCGAAAGATCAGCCCCAGCATTTT
few,TRBV28,TRBJ2-3,TRBD1,CASSLRGLSTDTQYF,TGTGCCAGCAGTTTAAGGGGGCTTAGCACAGATACGCAGTATTTT
NA,TRBV10-1,TRBJ2-1,NA,CASRGTQGMVHEQFF,TGCGCCAGCAGAGGGACTCAGGGGATGGTGCATGAGCAGTTCTTC
NA,TRBV13,TRBJ1-1,NA,CASSPTSMNTEAFF,TGTGCCAGCAGCCCCACCTCTATGAACACTGAAGCTTTCTTT
NA,TRBV30,TRBJ2-7,TRBD2,CAWSVGLAGVYEQYF,TGTGCCTGGAGTGTAGGGCTAGCGGGAGTCTACGAGCAGTACTTC
NA,TRBV19,TRBJ2-1,TRBD2,CASSKRLADNEQFF,TGTGCCAGTAGTAAACGACTAGCGGACAATGAGCAGTTCTTC
once,TRBV15,TRBJ2-7,NA,CATSPGIEGHEQYF,TGTGCCACCAGTCCCGGAATTGAGGGCCACGAGCAGTACTTC
NA,TRBV19,TRBJ2-3,TRBD1,CASRDRTLTDTQYF,TGTGCCAGTAGGGACAGGACCCTCACAGATACGCAGTATTTT
NA,TRBV5-1,TRBJ1-1,NA,CASGPQVNTEAFF,TGCGCCAGCGGACCACAAGTAAACACTGAAGCTTTCTTT
NA,TRBV2,TRBJ1-1,NA,CASTRELDTEAFF,TGTGCCAGCACTAGAGAATTGGACACTGAAGCTTTCTTT